The entry that follows covers one TCR beta chain sequence. Its antigen is unknown. The CDR3 length is 12 residues. CDR1 SGHRS and CDR2 YFSETQ come from the germline V gene. Trimming shortened V by 5 bases and J by 7 bases, and 9 bases separated the two germline ends. This record belongs to a study of cytomegalovirus exposure and HLA in healthy donors. Study-level information: Samples from HLA-typed donors yielded around 85 million unique TCRs in an early data release.

Study-level points and caveats: Serostatus for CMV was the only available immune exposure information. Highest at DRB1 and lowest at HLA-C, TCR association rates differed among HLA loci in a later analysis. Association of a missense DCLRE1C variant with TCR beta V- and J-gene trimming was reported in a later analysis.

PCR employed 60 Vbeta and 13 Jbeta primers. Generated by immunoSEQ multiplex PCR, the TCRdb table keeps only in-frame clones and is missing some. This sample has 140,000 to 150,000 clones, with roughly 79% found just once. Sequencing input: PBMCs. This clonotype originated in a woman aged 25 to 39 in good health and CMV-seronegative. This chain joins TRBV5-1 and TRBJ2-2, with a tentative D call TRBD2 (6 bases). Written as DNA, the CDR3 is TGCGCCAGCAGGGAGGGCCTCGGGGAGCTGTTTTTT. Amino acids: CASREGLGELFF.